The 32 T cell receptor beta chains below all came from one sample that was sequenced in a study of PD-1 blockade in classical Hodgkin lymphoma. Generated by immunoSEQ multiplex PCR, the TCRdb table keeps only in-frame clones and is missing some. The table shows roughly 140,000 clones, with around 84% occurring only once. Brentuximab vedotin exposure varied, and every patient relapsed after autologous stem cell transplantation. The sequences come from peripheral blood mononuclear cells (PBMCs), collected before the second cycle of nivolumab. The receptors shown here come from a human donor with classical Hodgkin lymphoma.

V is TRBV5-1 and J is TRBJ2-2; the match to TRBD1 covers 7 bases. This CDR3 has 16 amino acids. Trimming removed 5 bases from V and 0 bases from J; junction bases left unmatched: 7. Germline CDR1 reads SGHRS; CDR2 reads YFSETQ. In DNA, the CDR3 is TGCGCCAGCAGTAAAGGGACAGCCGCGAACACCGGGGAGCTGTTTTTT. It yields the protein CASSKGTAANTGELFF.

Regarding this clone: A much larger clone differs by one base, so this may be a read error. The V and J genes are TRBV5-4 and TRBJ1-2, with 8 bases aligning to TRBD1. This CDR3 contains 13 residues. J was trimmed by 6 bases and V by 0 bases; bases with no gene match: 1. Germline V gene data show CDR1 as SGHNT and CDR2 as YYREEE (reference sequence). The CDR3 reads CASSLAGGHGYTF. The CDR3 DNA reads TGTGCCAGCAGCTTGGCAGGGGGCCATGGCTACACCTTC.

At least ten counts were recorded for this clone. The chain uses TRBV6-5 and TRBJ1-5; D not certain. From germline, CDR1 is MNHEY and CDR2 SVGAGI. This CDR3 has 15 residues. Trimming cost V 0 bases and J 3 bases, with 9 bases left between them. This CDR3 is CASSYSGNHNQPQHF. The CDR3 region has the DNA TGTGCCAGCAGTTACTCGGGGAACCACAATCAGCCCCAGCATTTT.

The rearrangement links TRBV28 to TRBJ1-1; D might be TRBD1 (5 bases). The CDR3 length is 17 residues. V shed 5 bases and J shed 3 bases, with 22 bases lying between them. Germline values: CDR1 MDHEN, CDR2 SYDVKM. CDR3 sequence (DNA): TGTGCCAGCAGTCTAGTCCCGGGACGGGGGGAGGACACTGAAGCTTTCTTT. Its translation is CASSLVPGRGEDTEAFF.

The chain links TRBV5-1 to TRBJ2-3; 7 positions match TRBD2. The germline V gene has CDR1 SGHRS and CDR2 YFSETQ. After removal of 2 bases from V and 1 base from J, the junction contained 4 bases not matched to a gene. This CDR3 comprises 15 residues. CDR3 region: CASSFSGRGTDTQYF. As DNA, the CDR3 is TGCGCCAGCAGCTTCTCAGGGAGGGGCACAGATACGCAGTATTTT.

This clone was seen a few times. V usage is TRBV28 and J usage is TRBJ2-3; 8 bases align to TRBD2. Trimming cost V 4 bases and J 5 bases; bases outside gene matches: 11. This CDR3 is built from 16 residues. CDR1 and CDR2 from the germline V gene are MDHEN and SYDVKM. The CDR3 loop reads CASSSPGLGSGDTQYF. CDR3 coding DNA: TGTGCCAGCAGTTCGCCGGGACTAGGGTCTGGAGATACGCAGTATTTT. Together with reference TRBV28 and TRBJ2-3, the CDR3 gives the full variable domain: DVKVTQSSRYLVKRTGEKVFLECVQDMDHENMFWYRQDPGLGLRLIYFSYDVKMKEKGDIPEGYSVSREKKERFSLILESASTNQTSMYLCASSSPGLGSGDTQYFGPGTRLTVL.

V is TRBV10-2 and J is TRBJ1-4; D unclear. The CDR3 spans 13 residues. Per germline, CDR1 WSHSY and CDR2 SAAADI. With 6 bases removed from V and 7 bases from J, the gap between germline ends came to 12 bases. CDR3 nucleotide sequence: TGCGCCAGCAGCCGGGAACGGGGTGAAAAACTGTTTTTT. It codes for CASSRERGEKLFF.

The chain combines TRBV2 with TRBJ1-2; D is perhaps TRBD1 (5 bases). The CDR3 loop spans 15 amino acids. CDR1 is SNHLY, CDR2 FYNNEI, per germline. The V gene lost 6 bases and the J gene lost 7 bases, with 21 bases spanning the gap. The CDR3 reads CASRTGTSRTSGYTF. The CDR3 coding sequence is TGTGCCAGCAGGACCGGGACTTCCCGCACGAGTGGCTACACCTTC.

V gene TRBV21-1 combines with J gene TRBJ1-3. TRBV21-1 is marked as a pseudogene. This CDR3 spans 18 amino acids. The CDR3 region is CASSRAFPHALSGNTIYF. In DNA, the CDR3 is TGTGCCAGCAGCCGTGCCTTCCCGCACGCCCTCTCTGGAAACACCATATATTTT.

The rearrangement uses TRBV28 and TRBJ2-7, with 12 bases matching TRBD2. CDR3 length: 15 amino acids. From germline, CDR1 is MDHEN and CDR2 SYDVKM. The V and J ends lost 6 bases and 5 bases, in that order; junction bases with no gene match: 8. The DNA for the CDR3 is TGTGCCAGCAGACAAACTAGCGGGAGGTGGGACGAGCAGTACTTC. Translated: CASRQTSGRWDEQYF.

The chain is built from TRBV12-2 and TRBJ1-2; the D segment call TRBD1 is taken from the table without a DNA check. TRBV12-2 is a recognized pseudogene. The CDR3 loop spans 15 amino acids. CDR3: CASRSLRSSRGGYTF. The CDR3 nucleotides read TGTGCAAGTCGCTCCCTACGCAGTTCCAGGGGTGGCTACACCTTC.

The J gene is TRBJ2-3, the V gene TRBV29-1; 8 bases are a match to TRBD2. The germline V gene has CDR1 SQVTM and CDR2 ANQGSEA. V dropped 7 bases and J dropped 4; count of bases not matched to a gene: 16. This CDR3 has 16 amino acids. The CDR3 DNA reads TGCAGCGCCCAAGGGCCTAGCGGGTCCCTTTCAGATACGCAGTATTTT. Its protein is CSAQGPSGSLSDTQYF.

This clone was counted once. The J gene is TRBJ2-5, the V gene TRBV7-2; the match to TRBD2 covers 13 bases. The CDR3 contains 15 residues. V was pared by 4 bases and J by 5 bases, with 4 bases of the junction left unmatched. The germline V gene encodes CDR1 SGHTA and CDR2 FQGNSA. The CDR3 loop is CASSSLAGGRETQYF. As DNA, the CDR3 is TGTGCCAGCAGCTCACTAGCGGGGGGGCGGGAGACCCAGTACTTC.

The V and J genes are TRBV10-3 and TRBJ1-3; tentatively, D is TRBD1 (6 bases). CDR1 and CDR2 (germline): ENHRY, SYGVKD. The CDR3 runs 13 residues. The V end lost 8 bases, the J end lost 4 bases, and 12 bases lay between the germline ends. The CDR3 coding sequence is TGTGCCATCGATGGTGGGACAGGAAACACCATATATTTT. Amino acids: CAIDGGTGNTIYF.

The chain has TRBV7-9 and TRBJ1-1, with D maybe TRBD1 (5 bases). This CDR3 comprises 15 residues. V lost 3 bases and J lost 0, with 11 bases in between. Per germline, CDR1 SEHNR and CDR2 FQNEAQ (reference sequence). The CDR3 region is CASSFATALNTEAFF. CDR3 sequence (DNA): TGTGCCAGCAGCTTCGCGACAGCCTTGAACACTGAAGCTTTCTTT.

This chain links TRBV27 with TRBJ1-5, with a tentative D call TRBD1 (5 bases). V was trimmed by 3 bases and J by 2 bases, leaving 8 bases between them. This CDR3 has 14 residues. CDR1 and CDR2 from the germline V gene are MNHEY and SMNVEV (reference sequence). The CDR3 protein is CASSLLGGNQPQHF. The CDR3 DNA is TGTGCCAGCAGTTTGTTAGGGGGCAATCAGCCCCAGCATTTT.

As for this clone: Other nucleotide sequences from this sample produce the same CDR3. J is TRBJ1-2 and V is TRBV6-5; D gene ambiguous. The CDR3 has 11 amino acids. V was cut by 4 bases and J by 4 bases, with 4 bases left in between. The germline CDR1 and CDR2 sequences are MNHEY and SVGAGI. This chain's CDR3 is CASSSGYGYTF. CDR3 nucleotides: TGTGCCAGCAGTTCAGGCTATGGCTACACCTTC.

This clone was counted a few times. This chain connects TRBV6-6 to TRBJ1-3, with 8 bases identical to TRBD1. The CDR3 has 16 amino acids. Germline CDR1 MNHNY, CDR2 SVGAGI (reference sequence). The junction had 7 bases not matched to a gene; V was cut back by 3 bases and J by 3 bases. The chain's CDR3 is CASSYPGTGLGNTIYF. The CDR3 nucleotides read TGTGCCAGCAGTTATCCCGGGACAGGCCTTGGAAACACCATATATTTT.

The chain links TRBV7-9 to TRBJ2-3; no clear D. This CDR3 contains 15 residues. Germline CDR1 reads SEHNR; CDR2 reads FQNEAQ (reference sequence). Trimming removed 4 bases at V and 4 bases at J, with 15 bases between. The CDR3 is CASSSFYASSDTQYF. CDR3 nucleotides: TGTGCCAGCAGCTCCTTTTATGCCTCGTCAGATACGCAGTATTTT.

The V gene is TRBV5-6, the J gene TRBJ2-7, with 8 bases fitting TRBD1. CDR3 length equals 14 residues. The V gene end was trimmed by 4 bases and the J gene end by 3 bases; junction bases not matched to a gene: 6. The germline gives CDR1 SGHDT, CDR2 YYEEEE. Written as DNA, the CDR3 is TGTGCCAGCAGCCTAGCTGGGACAGGCTACGAGCAGTACTTC. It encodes CASSLAGTGYEQYF.

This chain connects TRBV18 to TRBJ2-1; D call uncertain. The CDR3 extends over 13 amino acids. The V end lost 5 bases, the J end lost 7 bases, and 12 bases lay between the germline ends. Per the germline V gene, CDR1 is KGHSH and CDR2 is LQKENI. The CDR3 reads CASSNNRRNEQFF. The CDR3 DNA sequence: TGTGCCAGCTCAAACAACCGTAGGAATGAGCAGTTCTTC.

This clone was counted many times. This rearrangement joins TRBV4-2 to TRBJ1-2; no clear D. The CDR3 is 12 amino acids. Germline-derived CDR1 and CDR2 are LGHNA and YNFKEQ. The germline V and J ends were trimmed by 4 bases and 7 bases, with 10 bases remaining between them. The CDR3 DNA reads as TGTGCCAGCAGCCTCTGGACTTCTGGCTACACCTTC. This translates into CASSLWTSGYTF.

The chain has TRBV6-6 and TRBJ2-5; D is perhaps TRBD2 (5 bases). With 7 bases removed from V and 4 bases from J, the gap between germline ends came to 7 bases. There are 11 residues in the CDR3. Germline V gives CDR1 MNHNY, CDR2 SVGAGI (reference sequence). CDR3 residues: CASIRGETQYF. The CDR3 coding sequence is TGTGCCAGCATACGGGGAGAGACCCAGTACTTC.

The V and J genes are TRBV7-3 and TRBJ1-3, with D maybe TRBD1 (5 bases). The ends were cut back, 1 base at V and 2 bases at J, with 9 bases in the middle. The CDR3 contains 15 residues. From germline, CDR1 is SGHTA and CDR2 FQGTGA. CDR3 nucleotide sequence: TGTGCCAGCAGCTTAAGTGGGGGGGCTGGAAACACCATATATTTT. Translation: CASSLSGGAGNTIYF.

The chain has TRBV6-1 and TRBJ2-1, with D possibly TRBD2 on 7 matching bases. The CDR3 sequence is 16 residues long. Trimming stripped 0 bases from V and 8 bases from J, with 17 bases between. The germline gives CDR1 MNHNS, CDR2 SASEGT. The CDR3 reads CASSEAYGLGGDEQFF. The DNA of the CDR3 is TGTGCCAGCAGTGAAGCATATGGGTTAGGGGGGGATGAGCAGTTCTTC.

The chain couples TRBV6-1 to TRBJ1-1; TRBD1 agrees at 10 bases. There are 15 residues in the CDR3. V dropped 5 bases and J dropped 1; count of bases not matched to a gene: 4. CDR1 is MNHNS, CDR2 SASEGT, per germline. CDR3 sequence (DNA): TGTGCCAGCAGTCCGTGGACAGGGGGGAACACTGAAGCTTTCTTT. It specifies CASSPWTGGNTEAFF.

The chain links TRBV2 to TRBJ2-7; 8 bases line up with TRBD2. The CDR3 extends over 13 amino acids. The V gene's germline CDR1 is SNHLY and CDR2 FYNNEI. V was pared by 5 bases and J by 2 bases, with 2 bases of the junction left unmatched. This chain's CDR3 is CASSPSGPYEQYF. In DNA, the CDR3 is TGTGCCAGCAGTCCTAGCGGGCCCTACGAGCAGTACTTC.

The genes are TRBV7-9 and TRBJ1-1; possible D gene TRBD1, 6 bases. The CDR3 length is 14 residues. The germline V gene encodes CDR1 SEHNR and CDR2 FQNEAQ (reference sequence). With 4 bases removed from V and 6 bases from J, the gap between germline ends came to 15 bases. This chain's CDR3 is CASSSISGVSEAFF. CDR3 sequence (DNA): TGTGCCAGCAGCTCAATTTCAGGGGTATCTGAAGCTTTCTTT.

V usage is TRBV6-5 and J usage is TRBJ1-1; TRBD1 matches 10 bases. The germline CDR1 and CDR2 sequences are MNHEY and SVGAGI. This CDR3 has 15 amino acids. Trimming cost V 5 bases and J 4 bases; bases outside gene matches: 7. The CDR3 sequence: CASSLRTGGGTEAFF. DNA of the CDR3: TGTGCCAGCAGTCTTCGGACAGGGGGAGGCACTGAAGCTTTCTTT.

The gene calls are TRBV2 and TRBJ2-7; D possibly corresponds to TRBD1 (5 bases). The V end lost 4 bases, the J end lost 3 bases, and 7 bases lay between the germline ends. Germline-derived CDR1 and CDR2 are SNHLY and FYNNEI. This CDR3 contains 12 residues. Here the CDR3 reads CASSATGYEQYF. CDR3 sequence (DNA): TGTGCCAGCAGTGCTACAGGCTACGAGCAGTACTTC.

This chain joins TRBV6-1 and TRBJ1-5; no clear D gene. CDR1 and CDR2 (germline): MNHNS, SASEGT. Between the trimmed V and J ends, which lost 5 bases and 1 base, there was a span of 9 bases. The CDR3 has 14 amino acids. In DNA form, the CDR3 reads TGTGCCAGCAGTCTGGAAACGAGCAATCAGCCCCAGCATTTT. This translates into CASSLETSNQPQHF.

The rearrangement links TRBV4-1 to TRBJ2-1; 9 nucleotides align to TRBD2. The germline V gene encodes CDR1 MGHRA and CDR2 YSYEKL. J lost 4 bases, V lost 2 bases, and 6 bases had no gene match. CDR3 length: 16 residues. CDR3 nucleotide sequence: TGCGCCAGCAGCCAACATCTAGCGGGACAGTACAATGAGCAGTTCTTC. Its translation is CASSQHLAGQYNEQFF.